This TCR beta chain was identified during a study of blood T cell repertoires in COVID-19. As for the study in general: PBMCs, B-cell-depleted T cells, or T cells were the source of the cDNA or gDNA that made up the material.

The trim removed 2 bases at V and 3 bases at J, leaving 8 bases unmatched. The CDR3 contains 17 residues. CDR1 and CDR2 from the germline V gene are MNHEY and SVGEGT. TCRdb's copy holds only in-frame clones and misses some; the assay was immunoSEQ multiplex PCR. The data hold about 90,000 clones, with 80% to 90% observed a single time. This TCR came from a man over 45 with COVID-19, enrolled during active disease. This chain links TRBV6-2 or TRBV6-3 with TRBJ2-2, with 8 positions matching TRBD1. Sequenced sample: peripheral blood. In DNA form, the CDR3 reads TGTGCCAGCAGTTACCCCCGGACAGGGTCGGACACCGGGGAGCTGTTTTTT. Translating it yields CASSYPRTGSDTGELFF.